This TCR beta chain is from a study of CD8 T cells in Susac syndrome. The RNA input was about 0.5 to 1 ug, and it was reverse transcribed with random hexamers. Via MiXCR, TCRdb re-called the immunoSEQ multiplex PCR reads, giving one row per CDR3 protein. The sample has 250,000 to 300,000 distinct CDR3 sequences, approximately 85% seen once. The clonotype originates from a human donor with multiple sclerosis. The material sequenced was CD8+ T cells from PBMCs.

The CDR3 is CASSLEGGSETQYF. The CDR3 nucleotides are TGTGCCAGCAGCTTAGAGGGCGGGAGCGAGACCCAGTACTTC. The rearrangement links TRBV7-4 to TRBJ2-5, with TRBD2 matching over 7 bases. Trimming removed 1 base from V and 5 bases from J; junction bases left unmatched: 4. Germline V CDR1 and CDR2: SGHVT, SQSDAQ. CDR3 length: 14 amino acids.